This entry concerns a single TCR beta chain. This receptor's antigen is unknown. No base-level quality is on record; no much larger clone is a single base apart. These data come from a study of blood T cell repertoires in COVID-19 (dated by TCRdb to about 2020). Background on the whole study: Samples covering the acute and convalescent phases of COVID-19 were provided by collaborators in the United States, Italy and Spain. The prospective study material was composed of cDNA or gDNA derived from T cells, B-cell-depleted T cells, or PBMCs. The repertoires were released in a freely available public database meant as a resource for research on the immune response to SARS-CoV-2. Samples came from the ongoing ImmuneRACE study (first 160 participants) plus 1,254 subjects from 6 global collaborators. A de-identified subject ID, COVID-19 status, age in years and sex were almost always included in the sample metadata. Subjects who had been exposed to COVID-19, were actively infected with it, or had recovered from it provided the deeply sampled blood TCRbeta repertoires that made up the dataset. Where HLA class I and class II types were available, the types were taken from metadata supplied by the sample provider, not from assay-based typing. What the research found in general, with its limitations: The amount of clinical and demographic metadata varied by source and participant and was provided uncurated.

TCRbeta CDR3 regions were amplified from genomic DNA by means of the immunoSEQ Assay, a bias-controlled multiplex PCR. Processing in the source paper ran as follows. Within the assay, amplification of reference gene primers was used to estimate how many nucleated cells each sample contained. To quantify the absolute abundance of each unique TCRbeta CDR3 rearrangement, sequence reads were collapsed and filtered. For each sample, productive Simpson clonality was calculated by taking the square root of Simpson's diversity index across productive rearrangements. The source is immuneACCESS, and TCRdb retained only in-frame sequences with V and J called. Part of the clones is not carried over; for the studies checked, unresolved V genes explain less than half of this, and the remainder is unexplained. V, J and clone size were drawn from that table, and D and trimming were deduced from the DNA. This sample holds about 370,000 clones; 80% to 90% were observed only once. Together, the top ten hold 3% of the sample.

V lost 6 bases and J lost 3 bases; the stretch between them is 15 bases long. The CDR3 has 15 amino acids, counting the end cysteine and phenylalanine. The kept DNA is CDR3 alone, 45 bases in frame from the first base. Via the germline V gene, CDR1 is MNHEY and CDR2 SVGEGT. One collaborating source in Seattle enrolled patients during active infection and followed them longitudinally through the course of disease. Whole blood was collected in K2EDTA tubes by collaborating institutions according to the institutions' own protocols. For TCRbeta analysis, collaborator samples were shipped as frozen whole blood, as isolated PBMCs, or as DNA extracted from either sample type.

Sequencing used peripheral blood. Recombination joined TRBV6-2 or TRBV6-3 with TRBJ1-5, with the D gene call left open. The clonotype was recovered from a woman in her 30s with COVID-19, enrolled during active disease. DNA sequence: TGTGCCAGCAGCCGGGCCAACCTGCTCAATCAGCCCCAGCATTTT. This codes for CASSRANLLNQPQHF.